The source of this TCR beta chain is a study of vaccination and CD4 T cells after COVID-19. Turning to the study itself: Control wells got either CEFX epitopes, HIV-1 Nef peptides, or no peptide at all.

The study sequenced cultured CD4+ T cell DNA using the Oncomine TCR Beta short-read assay. TCRdb reanalysed the PCR reads using MiXCR and keeps one entry per CDR3 protein. The table has tens of thousands of distinct CDR3 sequences, less than 50% seen once; the top ten hold around 5.5%. V shed 4 bases and J shed 1 base, with 10 bases lying between them. Germline V gene data show CDR1 as SGHVS and CDR2 as FQNEAQ. The CDR3 has 15 amino acids. The treatment denotes: roughly 10-day PBMC culture with coronavirus spike peptide pools or control peptides (ViraFEST assay). This clonotype appeared a few times. The antigen is not known.

The source is a human donor who had recovered from COVID-19. Sequenced material: CD4+ T cells from blood, cultured in vitro. The chain has TRBV7-8 and TRBJ2-2, with a weak D call TRBD2 (5 bases). The CDR3 sequence: CASSSQAGNTGELFF. CDR3 sequence (DNA): TGTGCCAGCAGCTCCCAGGCGGGGAACACCGGGGAGCTGTTTTTT.